The 18 T cell receptor beta chains below come from one sample, sequenced in a study of blood T cell repertoires in COVID-19. TCRdb keeps only in-frame clones here, not all; method: immunoSEQ multiplex PCR. The table has some 160,000 clones, 80% seen once. Sequencing was done on a sample of PBMCs or T cells enriched from blood (not recorded which). Receptors were obtained from a woman aged 55-69 years who had recovered from COVID-19.

This chain uses TRBV2 with TRBJ2-1; 13 bases map to TRBD2. V lost 11 bases to trimming and J lost 13 bases; unmatched junction nucleotides: 8. Germline-derived CDR1 and CDR2 are SNHLY and FYNNEI. The CDR3 consists of 12 residues. This CDR3 reads CAVPGLAGTQFF. CDR3 DNA: TGTGCCGTCCCGGGACTAGCGGGGACTCAGTTCTTC.

This clone was counted many times. CDR3: CASSFPLGQMNTEAFF. For the CDR3, the DNA is TGTGCCAGCAGCTTCCCCCTAGGACAGATGAACACTGAAGCTTTCTTT. The chain is built from TRBV5-4 and TRBJ1-1; tentative D call: TRBD1 (6 bases). The V gene's germline CDR1 is SGHNT and CDR2 YYREEE (reference sequence). V was cut by 2 bases and J by 0 bases, with 14 bases left in between. This CDR3 has 16 amino acids.

V and J are TRBV7-8 and TRBJ2-1; 12 nucleotides match TRBD1. CDR1 and CDR2 from the germline V gene are SGHVS and FQNEAQ. The CDR3 is made up of 15 amino acids. J was trimmed by 8 bases and V by 3 bases; bases with no gene match: 5. This chain's CDR3 is CASSFEGTGGDEQFF. For the CDR3, the DNA is TGTGCCAGCAGCTTCGAGGGGACAGGGGGCGATGAGCAGTTCTTC.

J is TRBJ2-5 and V is TRBV11-2, with 8 bases fitting TRBD2. Germline V gene data show CDR1 as SGHAT and CDR2 as FQNNGV. The CDR3 is 15 residues long. V lost 5 bases to trimming and J lost 5 bases; unmatched junction nucleotides: 10. CDR3 in amino acids: CASSPTGGAGETQYF. For the CDR3, the DNA is TGTGCCAGCAGCCCCACGGGGGGGGCCGGGGAGACCCAGTACTTC.

The chain uses TRBV7-2 and TRBJ2-5, with D possibly TRBD2 on 6 matching bases. Germline V CDR1 and CDR2: SGHTA, FQGNSA. The CDR3 has 15 residues. Trimming removed 4 bases at V and 0 bases at J, with 12 bases between. The CDR3 DNA follows: TGTGCCAGCAGCTACAACTTAGCGGACCAAGAGACCCAGTACTTC. Its translation is CASSYNLADQETQYF. Together with reference TRBV7-2 and TRBJ2-5, the CDR3 gives the full variable domain: GAGVSQSPSNKVTEKGKDVELRCDPISGHTALYWYRQSLGQGLEFLIYFQGNSAPDKSGLPSDRFSAERTGGSVSTLTIQRTQQEDSAVYLCASSYNLADQETQYFGPGTRLLVL.

The rearrangement uses TRBV9 and TRBJ1-1, with a possible D match to TRBD1 (6 bases). CDR3 length: 15 residues. Germline-derived CDR1 and CDR2 are SGDLS and YYNGEE. V was clipped by 4 bases and J by 3 bases, with 16 bases between them. The chain's CDR3 is CASSPRTVRDTEAFF. The CDR3 region has the DNA TGTGCCAGCAGCCCAAGGACAGTCCGGGACACTGAAGCTTTCTTT.

Comment on this clone: Other DNA variants within this sample encode the same CDR3. This chain connects TRBV14 to TRBJ1-4; 7 bases are a match to TRBD1. V lost 5 bases to trimming and J lost 7 bases; unmatched junction nucleotides: 7. This CDR3 has 14 amino acids. Per germline, CDR1 SGHDN and CDR2 FVKESK. Here the CDR3 reads CASSRTGDGEKLFF. The CDR3 nucleotides read TGTGCCAGCAGCAGAACAGGGGATGGTGAAAAACTGTTTTTT.

Only a few counts were recorded for this clone. V gene TRBV18 combines with J gene TRBJ1-1; D is possibly TRBD1 (6 bases). The CDR3 loop spans 15 amino acids. V lost 3 bases and J 2 bases, leaving 13 bases between the germline ends. Germline CDR1 is KGHSH and CDR2 is LQKENI. In DNA form, the CDR3 reads TGTGCCAGCTCACCCAAAGGACAGTTAAACACTGAAGCTTTCTTT. This gives the protein CASSPKGQLNTEAFF.

The V and J genes are TRBV19 and TRBJ1-2, with 7 bases lining up with TRBD1. V shed 0 bases, J shed 4 bases, and the junction held 8 bases outside the gene matches. The length of the CDR3 is 16 residues. Per germline, CDR1 LNHDA and CDR2 SQIVND (reference sequence). CDR3 loop: CASSIDLRGQGYGYTF. CDR3 DNA sequence: TGTGCCAGTAGTATAGATCTAAGGGGGCAGGGCTATGGCTACACCTTC.

The chain joins TRBV7-2 to TRBJ1-2; tentatively, D is TRBD1 (6 bases). Per the germline V gene, CDR1 is SGHTA and CDR2 is FQGNSA. Trimming shortened V by 3 bases and J by 8 bases, and 13 bases separated the two germline ends. The CDR3 contains 13 residues. This CDR3 is CASSFTGTRGYTF. The DNA for the CDR3 is TGTGCCAGCAGCTTCACAGGGACTAGGGGCTACACCTTC. The entire variable domain, with the rest obtained from reference TRBV7-2 and TRBJ1-2, is as follows: GAGVSQSPSNKVTEKGKDVELRCDPISGHTALYWYRQSLGQGLEFLIYFQGNSAPDKSGLPSDRFSAERTGGSVSTLTIQRTQQEDSAVYLCASSFTGTRGYTFGSGTRLTVV.

V and J are TRBV4-1 and TRBJ1-5; D is ambiguous. Germline CDR1 and CDR2: MGHRA and YSYEKL. This CDR3 has 16 amino acids. V was clipped by 0 bases and J by 6 bases, with 15 bases between them. This CDR3 is CASSQERGRVIQPQHF. The CDR3 region has the DNA TGCGCCAGCAGCCAAGAACGGGGTAGGGTAATTCAGCCCCAGCATTTT.

J is TRBJ1-1 and V is TRBV3-1 (or the pseudogene TRBV3-2); no firm D call. This CDR3 is built from 13 residues. The V gene's germline CDR1 is LGHDT and CDR2 YNNKEL (reference sequence). The V end was cut by 3 bases, the J end by 3 bases, with 8 bases between. CDR3 region: CASSQTGDTEAFF. CDR3 nucleotides: TGTGCCAGCAGCCAGACCGGAGACACTGAAGCTTTCTTT.

The chain uses TRBV2 and TRBJ2-7; 12 nucleotides line up with TRBD1. Germline CDR1 SNHLY, CDR2 FYNNEI. V dropped 7 bases and J dropped 0; count of bases not matched to a gene: 16. The CDR3 is made up of 19 amino acids. As DNA, the CDR3 is TGTGCCAGCAAAGGTCGCCCGGGACAGGGGGCGTTTGTCTCCTACGAGCAGTACTTC. This sequence encodes CASKGRPGQGAFVSYEQYF. Complete variable domain (other parts from reference TRBV2 and TRBJ2-7): EPEVTQTPSHQVTQMGQEVILRCVPISNHLYFYWYRQILGQKVEFLVSFYNNEISEKSEIFDDQFSVERPDGSNFTLKIRSTKLEDSAMYFCASKGRPGQGAFVSYEQYFGPGTRLTVT.

V usage is TRBV10-1 and J usage is TRBJ1-1, with 7 bases that match TRBD1. The CDR3 is 13 amino acids. Germline V gene lookup returns CDR1 WNHNN and CDR2 SYGVQD (reference sequence). J was trimmed by 3 bases and V by 6 bases; bases with no gene match: 4. The CDR3 nucleotides are TGCGCCAGCAGCCTGGACAGGTACACTGAAGCTTTCTTT. It codes for CASSLDRYTEAFF.

This clone was observed a single time. The chain links TRBV6-5 to TRBJ2-5; 7 bases align to TRBD2. The trim removed 10 bases at V and 2 bases at J, leaving 7 bases unmatched. This CDR3 spans 13 amino acids. Germline lookup yields CDR1 MNHEY and CDR2 SVGAGI. The CDR3 DNA is TGTGCCACCGGGGGAGGGTTACAAGAGACCCAGTACTTC. It is translated as CATGGGLQETQYF.

This clone appeared a few times. The chain has TRBV7-3 and TRBJ2-1; perhaps TRBD1 as D (6 bases). The germline V gene encodes CDR1 SGHTA and CDR2 FQGTGA. The ends were cut back, 5 bases at V and 8 bases at J, with 25 bases in the middle. There are 17 residues in the CDR3. The CDR3 DNA follows: TGTGCCAGCAGCCCTACCCATCAACAGGGTTTGTACTATGAGCAGTTCTTC. The encoded protein is CASSPTHQQGLYYEQFF.

The gene calls are TRBV9 and TRBJ2-4, with TRBD2 matching 7 bases. V gave up 2 bases and J gave up 0 bases; unmatched junction bases: 2. CDR3 length: 15 amino acids. CDR1 is SGDLS and CDR2 is YYNGEE in the germline V gene. The CDR3: CASSVWGGAKNIQYF. The DNA of the CDR3 is TGTGCCAGCAGCGTCTGGGGGGGAGCCAAAAACATTCAGTACTTC.

The chain joins TRBV24-1 to TRBJ1-1, with D possibly being TRBD1 (5 bases). CDR1 is KGHDR, CDR2 SFDVKD, per germline. This CDR3 contains 15 residues. Deletions cut 8 bases from V and 1 base from J, with 16 bases between. CDR3 residues: CATTGHPTANTEAFF. The CDR3 DNA is TGTGCCACCACAGGACACCCGACAGCGAACACTGAAGCTTTCTTT.